The T cell receptor beta chain under discussion was sequenced for a study of blood T cell repertoires in COVID-19. This clone has just a few counts. This CDR3 has 12 residues. Germline CDR1 reads WSHSY; CDR2 reads SAAADI. V lost 5 bases, J lost 7 bases, and 9 bases lay in between. The method was immunoSEQ multiplex PCR; TCRdb's version includes in-frame clones alone and lacks a portion of them. This sample has 150,000 or so clones, with about four fifths found just once. The sequence was obtained from an elderly woman with acute or convalescent COVID-19. Material: peripheral blood. The V gene is TRBV10-2, the J gene TRBJ1-5; D is unclear. This CDR3 is CASSNGVQPQHF. For the CDR3, the DNA is TGCGCCAGCAGTAACGGGGTCCAGCCCCAGCATTTT.